The clone carrying this T cell receptor (beta chain) was found a few times. Its antigen is not identified. The data stem from a study of identical twins. Study findings and constraints: It was cross-sectional statistical analysis, not following the same donors, that the conclusions relied on.

V lost 3 bases, J lost 4 bases, and 5 bases stayed unmatched. From germline, CDR1 is MGHRA and CDR2 YSYEKL. The CDR3 spans 14 residues. The authors used template switching to add a universal primer site and gave cDNA unique molecular identifiers. MiXCR, applied by TCRdb to the 5' RACE reads, yields one record per CDR3 protein. The sample has about 340,000 distinct CDR3 sequences, about 12% seen once; the top ten hold just over 7%. In addition, the sample was reused for a study of yellow fever vaccine responses in identical twins.

This TCR was sampled from a young woman in good health. This sequence joins TRBV4-1 and TRBJ1-1; 7 nucleotides align to TRBD1. The material sequenced was CD8+ T cells sorted from blood. In DNA form, the CDR3 reads TGCGCCAGCAGCCATACAGGGGAAGGCACTGAAGCTTTCTTT. This sequence encodes CASSHTGEGTEAFF.